These 29 T cell receptor beta chains were sequenced from one sample in a study of cytomegalovirus exposure and HLA in healthy donors. 60 Vbeta and 13 Jbeta primers were used in PCR. Some clones are missing from TCRdb's copy, which holds only in-frame ones; the method was immunoSEQ multiplex PCR. Among 150,000 or so clones listed, around 79% were seen once. Input material: PBMCs. The receptors here all came from a woman aged 40 to 55 in good health and CMV-seronegative.

The chain has TRBV4-1 and TRBJ2-4; D might be TRBD2 (8 bases). The V and J ends lost 0 bases and 7 bases respectively, with 13 bases between them. This CDR3 is 15 amino acids long. Germline V gives CDR1 MGHRA, CDR2 YSYEKL. The CDR3 region is CASSQDSGGGNIQYF. The DNA for the CDR3 is TGCGCCAGCAGCCAAGATTCGGGAGGGGGCAACATTCAGTACTTC.

The chain links TRBV5-1 to TRBJ1-5; D may be TRBD1 (6 bases). The length of the CDR3 is 15 residues. Germline CDR1 reads SGHRS; CDR2 reads YFSETQ. V dropped 1 base and J dropped 1 base, with 9 bases sitting between them. The CDR3 sequence: CASSLTGLSNQPQHF. The CDR3 DNA sequence: TGCGCCAGCAGCTTGACAGGGCTGAGCAATCAGCCCCAGCATTTT.

This sequence joins TRBV7-8 and TRBJ1-6; D might be TRBD1 (6 bases). The CDR3 spans 14 residues. The V end lost 5 bases, the J end lost 10 bases, and 15 bases lay between the germline ends. Germline lookup yields CDR1 SGHVS and CDR2 FQNEAQ. CDR3 DNA sequence: TGTGCCAGCAGCAATCACAACAGGGAGTCACCCCTCCACTTT. It is translated as CASSNHNRESPLHF.

The rearrangement links TRBV4-1 to TRBJ2-3; D gene uncertain. With 2 bases removed from V and 0 bases from J, the gap between germline ends came to 12 bases. Per the germline V gene, CDR1 is MGHRA and CDR2 is YSYEKL. This CDR3 is built from 16 residues. The CDR3, as DNA: TGCGCCAGCAGCCAAATGGGCAGCCCTAGCACAGATACGCAGTATTTT. Protein product: CASSQMGSPSTDTQYF.

The rearrangement uses TRBV6-1 and TRBJ2-3; perhaps TRBD1 as D (6 bases). Trimming took 6 bases from V and 5 from J, leaving 15 bases between them. CDR3 size: 14 residues. Germline CDR1 reads MNHNS; CDR2 reads SASEGT. DNA of the CDR3: TGTGCCAGCAGAAAGGGGGTTGTGGGAGATACGCAGTATTTT. Translating gives CASRKGVVGDTQYF.

This clone has a single count. This chain joins TRBV2 and TRBJ2-7, with 9 bases lining up with TRBD1. CDR1 is SNHLY, CDR2 FYNNEI, per germline. V gave up 6 bases and J gave up 5 bases; unmatched junction bases: 5. The CDR3 sequence is 13 residues long. In DNA form, the CDR3 reads TGTGCCAGCAGAAGGACAGGGGAGAACGAGCAGTACTTC. Its protein is CASRRTGENEQYF.

The rearrangement joins TRBV25-1 to TRBJ2-5; 8 bases line up with TRBD1. The CDR3 has 14 amino acids. Germline V lookup: CDR1 MGHDK, CDR2 SYGVNS. Trimming took 5 bases from V and 4 from J; bases not matched to a gene: 6. The CDR3 loop is CASSSTGQGETQYF. For the CDR3, the DNA is TGTGCCAGCAGTTCTACCGGACAGGGAGAGACCCAGTACTTC.

This clone turned up a few times. The chain joins TRBV12-5 to TRBJ1-1, with TRBD1 matching 8 bases. The CDR3 has 14 amino acids. Germline assignment: CDR1 LGHNT and CDR2 FRNRAP. V was clipped by 6 bases and J by 5 bases; unmatched bases: 8. Here the CDR3 DNA reads TGTGCTAGTGGCAATGACAGGGGTAGGACTGAAGCTTTCTTT. It yields the protein CASGNDRGRTEAFF.

This chain joins TRBV28 and TRBJ2-1, with no clear D. Germline V gives CDR1 MDHEN, CDR2 SYDVKM. The length of the CDR3 is 15 residues. Deletions cut 5 bases from V and 2 bases from J, with 13 bases between. The CDR3 region has the DNA TGTGCCAGCAGTCCTTCCACAAACCCCTACAATGAGCAGTTCTTC. It is translated as CASSPSTNPYNEQFF.

Here the CDR3 DNA reads TGTGCCAGCAGCCCCCAAGGCCGGGGTCACGAGCAGTACTTC. It is translated as CASSPQGRGHEQYF. The chain couples TRBV6-5 to TRBJ2-7; D is possibly TRBD2 (5 bases). V was shortened by 6 bases and J by 5 bases, with 17 bases between the two germline ends. The CDR3 runs to 14 residues. Germline V gene sequence: CDR1 MNHEY, CDR2 SVGAGI.

This clone was detected only once. The chain joins TRBV19 to TRBJ1-5; TRBD1 matches at 9 bases. CDR3 length: 15 residues. The J segment lost 4 bases and the V segment lost 6 bases, leaving 7 bases of the junction unmatched. Per the germline V gene, CDR1 is LNHDA and CDR2 is SQIVND (reference sequence). The chain's CDR3 is CASSADRGLNQPQHF. Here the CDR3 DNA reads TGTGCCAGTAGCGCTGACAGGGGGTTAAATCAGCCCCAGCATTTT.

About this clone itself: At the DNA level, this CDR3 is encoded by other sequences in the same sample as well. The chain is built from TRBV6-5 and TRBJ2-7; tentatively, D is TRBD1 (5 bases). Germline V gene lookup returns CDR1 MNHEY and CDR2 SVGAGI. This CDR3 region has 14 residues. Trimming stripped 2 bases from V and 6 bases from J, with 14 bases between. CDR3 DNA: TGTGCCAGCAGTTACGGGCAGGGTTGGCGCGAGCAGTACTTC. Amino acid sequence: CASSYGQGWREQYF.

This clone was seen a few times. The chain employs TRBV10-2 and TRBJ1-1, with 7 bases identical to TRBD1. With V trimmed by 7 bases and J by 0 bases, 2 bases remained unmatched. Per the germline V gene, CDR1 is WSHSY and CDR2 is SAAADI. This CDR3 has 13 residues. The CDR3 is CASMGTVNTEAFF. The CDR3 nucleotides are TGCGCCAGCATGGGGACAGTGAACACTGAAGCTTTCTTT.

This clone was recorded only once. This chain links TRBV4-1 with TRBJ2-7; D is possibly TRBD1 (5 bases). The ends were cut back, 4 bases at V and 2 bases at J, with 15 bases in the middle. The CDR3 runs 15 residues. Germline loops: CDR1 MGHRA, CDR2 YSYEKL. This chain's CDR3 is CASSPGFFGPYEQYF. The CDR3 DNA sequence: TGCGCCAGCAGCCCAGGGTTTTTTGGCCCCTACGAGCAGTACTTC.

This clone showed up just once. V gene TRBV5-4 combines with J gene TRBJ2-7; 10 bases are a match to TRBD2. V shed 4 bases, J shed 2 bases, and the junction held 9 bases outside the gene matches. CDR3 length equals 16 residues. CDR1 SGHNT and CDR2 YYREEE come from the germline V gene (reference sequence). For the CDR3, the DNA is TGTGCCAGCAGCCGGGGGCCTAGCGGGGGTACCTACGAGCAGTACTTC. Translating gives CASSRGPSGGTYEQYF.

V gene TRBV27 combines with J gene TRBJ2-1; 12 nucleotides agree with TRBD2. This CDR3 region has 16 residues. The V segment lost 3 bases and the J segment 1 base; nucleotides outside the gene matches: 1. In germline, CDR1 is MNHEY, CDR2 SMNVEV (reference sequence). CDR3 loop: CASSFGTSGSYNEQFF. The CDR3 coding sequence is TGTGCCAGCAGTTTCGGGACTAGCGGGTCCTACAATGAGCAGTTCTTC.

J is TRBJ1-2 and V is TRBV6-5; weak D call: TRBD1 (6 bases). CDR1 and CDR2 from the germline V gene are MNHEY and SVGAGI. Trimming shortened V by 3 bases and J by 4 bases, and 15 bases separated the two germline ends. The CDR3 consists of 15 residues. CDR3 protein: CASSYETGTIYGYTF. CDR3 in DNA: TGTGCCAGCAGTTATGAGACAGGTACCATCTATGGCTACACCTTC.

This clone was picked up one time. The gene calls are TRBV7-3 and TRBJ2-3, with 7 bases matching TRBD2. This CDR3 has 16 amino acids. CDR1 is SGHTA, CDR2 FQGTGA, per germline. V lost 2 bases and J lost 1; bases outside the gene matches: 6. CDR3 sequence reads: CASSLSASGRTDTQYF. CDR3 DNA sequence: TGTGCCAGCAGCTTATCGGCTAGCGGACGCACAGATACGCAGTATTTT.

This clone was seen once. The chain couples TRBV7-2 to TRBJ1-2, with a possible D match to TRBD1 (6 bases). The V and J ends lost 0 bases and 8 bases respectively, with 13 bases between them. Germline lookup yields CDR1 SGHTA and CDR2 FQGNSA. CDR3 size: 14 residues. CDR3 loop: CASSLASGASGYTF. The CDR3 DNA is TGTGCCAGCAGCTTAGCCTCAGGGGCTTCGGGCTACACCTTC. Complete variable domain (other parts from reference TRBV7-2 and TRBJ1-2): GAGVSQSPSNKVTEKGKDVELRCDPISGHTALYWYRQSLGQGLEFLIYFQGNSAPDKSGLPSDRFSAERTGGSVSTLTIQRTQQEDSAVYLCASSLASGASGYTFGSGTRLTVV.

This clone showed up just a few times. The chain uses TRBV6-4 and TRBJ2-3; 9 positions match TRBD1. From germline, CDR1 is MRHNA and CDR2 SNTAGT. Trimming took 5 bases from V and 4 from J; bases not matched to a gene: 4. This CDR3 has 14 residues. The CDR3 protein is CASSTGGLSDTQYF. For the CDR3, the DNA is TGTGCCAGCAGTACAGGGGGCTTATCAGATACGCAGTATTTT.

The chain uses TRBV29-1 and TRBJ2-2; D is unclear. CDR3 length equals 13 residues. V was shortened by 4 bases and J by 3 bases, with 9 bases between the two germline ends. CDR1 is SQVTM, CDR2 ANQGSEA, per germline. CDR3 loop: CSVVWSYTGELFF. The CDR3 coding sequence is TGCAGCGTTGTATGGAGTTACACCGGGGAGCTGTTTTTT.

The J gene is TRBJ2-3, the V gene TRBV4-1, with 8 bases fitting TRBD1. V lost 2 bases, J lost 4 bases, and 11 bases stayed unmatched. Germline-derived CDR1 and CDR2 are MGHRA and YSYEKL. The CDR3 has 17 residues. The chain's CDR3 is CASSQQPQGANADTQYF. The CDR3 DNA sequence: TGCGCCAGCAGCCAACAACCCCAGGGGGCAAACGCAGATACGCAGTATTTT.

Only one count was recorded for this clone. V is TRBV6-5 and J is TRBJ2-1; 8 nucleotides agree with TRBD2. With 5 bases clipped from V and 10 bases from J, the junction kept 13 bases outside the gene matches. Germline CDR1 MNHEY, CDR2 SVGAGI. The CDR3 runs to 15 residues. The CDR3 nucleotides are TGTGCCAGCAGTCCGCGGGGGACTAGGGAGCGGGAGCAGTTCTTC. This gives the protein CASSPRGTREREQFF.

The V gene is TRBV2, the J gene TRBJ2-6; the D gene is possibly TRBD2 (6 bases). V was clipped by 0 bases and J by 0 bases, with 6 bases between them. This CDR3 contains 16 residues. The germline gives CDR1 SNHLY, CDR2 FYNNEI. The CDR3 nucleotides read TGTGCCAGCAGTGAAGCGCGGGGCTCTGGGGCCAACGTCCTGACTTTC. Protein product: CASSEARGSGANVLTF.

The rearrangement uses TRBV11-2 and TRBJ2-5; 8 bases map to TRBD2. This CDR3 is 15 amino acids long. Germline V gene sequence: CDR1 SGHAT, CDR2 FQNNGV. After removal of 1 base from V and 2 bases from J, the junction contained 3 bases not matched to a gene. The CDR3 loop reads CASSLVRGGQETQYF. CDR3 bases: TGTGCCAGCAGCTTAGTTCGGGGGGGACAAGAGACCCAGTACTTC.

This rearrangement joins TRBV7-2 to TRBJ1-2; no reliable D call. Trimming left V 5 bases short and J 4 bases short, with 14 bases between. Germline values: CDR1 SGHTA, CDR2 FQGNSA. This CDR3 has 14 residues. CDR3 in amino acids: CASSPPGSGYGYTF. CDR3 DNA: TGTGCCAGCAGCCCTCCCGGGTCGGGCTATGGCTACACCTTC.

This clone was recorded a few times. V and J are TRBV21-1 and TRBJ1-6; the table's TRBD1 call for D was not verified on the DNA. TRBV21-1 is deemed a pseudogene. The CDR3 has 16 residues. The CDR3 DNA reads TGTGCCAGCAGCAAAGTCAAGGACAGTTATAATTCACCCCTCCACTTT. This translates into CASSKVKDSYNSPLHF.

The CDR3 here is CASSQFGGGRGTGELFF. As DNA, the CDR3 is TGCGCCAGCAGCCAATTTGGCGGGGGGCGAGGCACCGGGGAGCTGTTTTTT. The genes are TRBV4-1 and TRBJ2-2, with TRBD2 identical over 8 bases. The CDR3 is 17 residues long. CDR1 MGHRA and CDR2 YSYEKL come from the germline V gene. J gave up 4 bases and V 2 bases, and 9 bases lay outside the gene matches.

This clone was detected only once. The gene calls are TRBV19 and TRBJ1-3, with D uncertain. Trimming left V 7 bases short and J 4 bases short, with 11 bases between. Germline CDR1 reads LNHDA; CDR2 reads SQIVND (reference sequence). The CDR3 covers 13 residues. The CDR3 DNA reads as TGTGCCAGTACCATGTCGGTCGGAAACACCATATATTTT. Translating it yields CASTMSVGNTIYF.